The present entry profiles one T cell receptor (beta chain) with its context. Its cognate antigen is unknown. The sample belongs to a study of T cell repertoires in cytomegalovirus infection. For the study at large: Matching HLA type, along with CMV infection, was indicated by public TCR beta signatures. General study results and limits: CMV carriers having the relevant HLA were flagged by cumulative public TCR beta family frequency. HLA-C-restricted TCR beta clonotypes specific for CMV led the ex vivo response.

The ends were cut back, 1 base at V and 0 bases at J, with 13 bases in the middle. The CDR3 spans 18 residues. Germline CDR1 SGHVS, CDR2 FNYEAQ. TCRdb reprocessed the reads with MiXCR, giving one entry per CDR3 protein. This table holds around 450,000 distinct CDR3 sequences, approximately 32% found once. The chain carries TRBV7-6 and TRBJ2-6; D uncertain. The sample taken for sequencing was PBMCs. This clonotype originated in a human donor in good health (CMV status not recorded). Some clones in this sample may be carry-over from other donors' samples. The CDR3, as DNA: TGTGCCAGCAGCTTAGGGGGTGGTCGTTTCTCTGGGGCCAACGTCCTGACTTTC. Translation gives CASSLGGGRFSGANVLTF.